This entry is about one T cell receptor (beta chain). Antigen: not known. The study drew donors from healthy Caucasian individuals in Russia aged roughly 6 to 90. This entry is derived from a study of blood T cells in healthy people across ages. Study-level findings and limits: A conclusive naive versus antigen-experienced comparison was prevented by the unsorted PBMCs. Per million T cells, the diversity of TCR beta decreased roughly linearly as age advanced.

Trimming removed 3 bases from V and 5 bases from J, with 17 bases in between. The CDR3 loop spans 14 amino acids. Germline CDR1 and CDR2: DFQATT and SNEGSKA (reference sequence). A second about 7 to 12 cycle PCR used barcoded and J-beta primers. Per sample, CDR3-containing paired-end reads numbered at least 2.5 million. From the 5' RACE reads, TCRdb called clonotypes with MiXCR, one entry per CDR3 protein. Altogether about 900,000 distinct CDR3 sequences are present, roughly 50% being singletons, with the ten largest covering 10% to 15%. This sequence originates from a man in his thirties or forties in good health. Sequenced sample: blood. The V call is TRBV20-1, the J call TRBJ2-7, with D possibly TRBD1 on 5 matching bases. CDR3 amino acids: CSASSGRELHEQYF. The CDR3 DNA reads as TGCAGTGCTAGTTCGGGCAGGGAATTACACGAGCAGTACTTC.